These 17 T cell receptor beta chains share one sample of origin, sequenced in a study of post-analysis software for immune sequencing data. Overall study findings and caveats: TRBV segments more frequent in patients than in controls numbered five and included TRBV5-6, TRBV5-1 and TRBV20-1.

No antigen has been assigned to these receptors. cDNA libraries of TCR beta carried unique molecular identifiers. TCRdb fed the PCR reads into MiXCR, producing one record per CDR3 protein. The data hold 750,000 to 950,000 distinct CDR3 sequences, with approximately 44% observed a single time. The specimen sequenced was blood. The receptors come from a girl between 10 and 17 years old with multiple sclerosis.

This clonotype was seen many times. V and J are TRBV29-1 and TRBJ1-2, with D perhaps matching TRBD1 (5 bases). Germline-derived CDR1 and CDR2 are SQVTM and ANQGSEA. V was trimmed by 3 bases and J by 5 bases, leaving 16 bases between them. The CDR3 spans 14 residues. The CDR3 DNA is TGCAGCGTTGAGAGGCAGGGAGGTGGTTATGGCTACACCTTC. As protein: CSVERQGGGYGYTF.

This clonotype was detected many times. This sequence joins TRBV20-1 and TRBJ2-5; D is ambiguous. CDR1 and CDR2 (germline): DFQATT, SNEGSKA (reference sequence). Trimming took off 6 bases at V and 0 bases at J, with 5 bases between the two ends. The CDR3 has 11 amino acids. CDR3 DNA: TGCAGTGCCCAGTACCAAGAGACCCAGTACTTC. This codes for CSAQYQETQYF.

V gene TRBV6-5 combines with J gene TRBJ1-4, with a possible D match to TRBD1 (5 bases). The CDR3 has 15 amino acids. Germline assignment: CDR1 MNHEY and CDR2 SVGAGI. Trimming left V 2 bases short and J 8 bases short, with 15 bases between. This CDR3 is CASSYRGPNPEKLFF. The DNA of the CDR3 is TGTGCCAGCAGTTACAGGGGCCCCAACCCGGAAAAACTGTTTTTT.

CDR3 sequence reads: CASSPQEGEGYEQYF. CDR3 DNA sequence: TGTGCCAGCAGCCCCCAGGAGGGGGAAGGGTACGAGCAGTACTTC. This sequence joins TRBV5-5 and TRBJ2-7; tentatively, D is TRBD1 or TRBD2 (6 bases each). The V gene lost 4 bases and the J gene lost 4 bases, with 18 bases spanning the gap. Germline V CDR1 and CDR2: SGHKS, YYEKEE (reference sequence). The CDR3 is 15 amino acids. The variable domain in full, with the rest retrieved from reference TRBV5-5 and TRBJ2-7, is DAGVTQSPTHLIKTRGQQVTLRCSPISGHKSVSWYQQVLGQGPQFIFQYYEKEERGRGNFPDRFSARQFPNYSSELNVNALLLGDSALYLCASSPQEGEGYEQYFGPGTRLTVT.

The V gene is TRBV6-6, the J gene TRBJ2-5; TRBD1 agrees at 9 bases. The CDR3 contains 17 residues. After removal of 2 bases from V and 7 bases from J, the junction contained 14 bases not matched to a gene. The germline CDR1 and CDR2 sequences are MNHNY and SVGAGI (reference sequence). The chain's CDR3 is CASSYARDRVERRTQYF. CDR3 in DNA: TGTGCCAGCAGTTACGCCCGGGACAGGGTAGAGAGGAGGACCCAGTACTTC.

This clonotype was detected only a few times. The V gene is TRBV9, the J gene TRBJ2-3, with TRBD2 matching 7 bases. The J segment lost 2 bases and the V segment lost 5 bases, leaving 14 bases of the junction unmatched. This CDR3 spans 17 amino acids. Germline assignment: CDR1 SGDLS and CDR2 YYNGEE. DNA for the CDR3: TGTGCCAGCAGTCCAACCCATAGCGGGCCGTACACAGATACGCAGTATTTT. Translated, it gives CASSPTHSGPYTDTQYF.

The chain links TRBV6-5 to TRBJ1-6, with D possibly matching TRBD1 (6 bases). In germline, CDR1 is MNHEY, CDR2 SVGAGI. V lost 3 bases, J lost 7 bases, and 13 bases lay in between. This CDR3 contains 15 residues. The CDR3 DNA sequence: TGTGCCAGCAGTTATAGGGGGGCGGAGAATTCACCCCTCCACTTT. Translation: CASSYRGAENSPLHF.

This rearrangement joins TRBV7-6 to TRBJ2-3, with a weak D call TRBD2 (6 bases). Trimming stripped 1 base from V and 0 bases from J, with 14 bases between. This CDR3 has 17 amino acids. CDR1 and CDR2 from the germline V gene are SGHVS and FNYEAQ. CDR3 sequence: CASSLESRDSSTDTQYF. CDR3 nucleotides: TGTGCCAGCAGCTTAGAGTCCAGGGACTCCAGCACAGATACGCAGTATTTT.

The chain joins TRBV9 to TRBJ2-7; D is uncertain. Germline-derived CDR1 and CDR2 are SGDLS and YYNGEE. Trimming stripped 5 bases from V and 1 base from J, with 4 bases between. CDR3 size: 11 residues. The CDR3 loop is CASSISYEQYF. The CDR3 DNA reads as TGTGCCAGCAGTATATCCTACGAGCAGTACTTC.

V usage is TRBV2 and J usage is TRBJ2-3; maybe TRBD2 (6 bases). The germline gives CDR1 SNHLY, CDR2 FYNNEI. Trimming took off 1 base at V and 6 bases at J, with 14 bases between the two ends. The CDR3 is 15 residues long. Here the CDR3 DNA reads TGTGCCAGCAGTGAAGAAGGAGGGCCTAGGGATACGCAGTATTTT. This sequence encodes CASSEEGGPRDTQYF.

The chain employs TRBV7-9 and TRBJ1-1; D is perhaps TRBD1 (5 bases). Germline loops: CDR1 SEHNR, CDR2 FQNEAQ (reference sequence). This CDR3 comprises 13 residues. The V end was cut by 8 bases, the J end by 2 bases, with 12 bases between. The CDR3, as DNA: TGTGCCAGCGCGGGACGGACTAACACTGAAGCTTTCTTT. Translation: CASAGRTNTEAFF.

The CDR3 loop is CASSAITGNEQFF. CDR3 DNA: TGTGCCAGCAGCGCGATTACAGGCAATGAGCAGTTCTTC. The V and J genes are TRBV5-6 and TRBJ2-1, with a weak D call TRBD1 (5 bases). V dropped 4 bases and J dropped 6 bases, with 11 bases sitting between them. The CDR3 has 13 residues. Germline V gene lookup returns CDR1 SGHDT and CDR2 YYEEEE.

V usage is TRBV29-1 and J usage is TRBJ2-7; D is undetermined. Trimming left V 7 bases short and J 4 bases short, with 14 bases between. The CDR3 has 12 amino acids. Germline loops: CDR1 SQVTM, CDR2 ANQGSEA. The CDR3 DNA is TGCAGCGGAAGGACGTCCAGTTACGAGCAGTACTTC. This sequence encodes CSGRTSSYEQYF.

The chain carries TRBV7-2 and TRBJ1-2; D remains ambiguous. Looked up from germline, CDR1 is SGHTA and CDR2 is FQGNSA. V shed 7 bases and J shed 1 base, with 7 bases lying between them. The CDR3 is 12 amino acids. For the CDR3, the DNA is TGTGCCAGCACAGAAATTAACTATGGCTACACCTTC. Residues: CASTEINYGYTF.

V is TRBV5-1 and J is TRBJ2-1; D is ambiguous. The V gene's germline CDR1 is SGHRS and CDR2 YFSETQ. The CDR3 extends over 17 amino acids. V lost 2 bases to trimming and J lost 0 bases, with 15 bases between them. This chain's CDR3 is CASSFLRALSSYNEQFF. CDR3 sequence (DNA): TGCGCCAGCAGCTTCCTAAGAGCGTTGAGCTCCTACAATGAGCAGTTCTTC. Variable domain in full (rest from reference TRBV5-1 and TRBJ2-1): KAGVTQTPRYLIKTRGQQVTLSCSPISGHRSVSWYQQTPGQGLQFLFEYFSETQRNKGNFPGRFSGRQFSNSRSEMNVSTLELGDSALYLCASSFLRALSSYNEQFFGPGTRLTVL.

This clonotype was counted between two and nine times. The V gene is TRBV12-3 or TRBV12-4, the J gene TRBJ2-1; 13 bases match TRBD2. The CDR3 has 13 amino acids. Germline trimming cut 6 bases from V and 11 bases from J; bases unmatched to any gene: 4. CDR3 sequence: CASRRGTSGKQFF. As DNA, the CDR3 is TGTGCCAGCAGGAGGGGGACTAGCGGGAAGCAGTTCTTC.

The gene calls are TRBV20-1 and TRBJ2-5; the match to TRBD2 covers 7 bases. Germline assignment: CDR1 DFQATT and CDR2 SNEGSKA (reference sequence). Trimming took 2 bases from V and 7 from J; bases not matched to a gene: 4. The CDR3 loop spans 12 amino acids. The CDR3 is CSARSPGGTQYF. In DNA form, the CDR3 reads TGCAGTGCTAGATCTCCGGGGGGGACCCAGTACTTC.